Shown below are 5 T cell receptor beta chains from a single sample sequenced in a study of blood T cell repertoires in COVID-19. Libraries were prepared by immunoSEQ multiplex PCR; TCRdb keeps only in-frame clonotypes and omits some of them. The table includes 250,000 to 350,000 clones, about 89% detected once. The sequenced sample consisted of peripheral blood. Source of these receptors: an older woman with acute or convalescent COVID-19.

This clone was picked up a small number of times. The rearrangement joins TRBV3-1 (or the pseudogene TRBV3-2) to TRBJ1-2; TRBD1 agrees at 8 bases. The CDR3 is made up of 15 amino acids. The V and J ends lost 1 base and 6 bases, in that order; junction bases with no gene match: 7. CDR1 is LGHDT and CDR2 is YNNKEL in the germline V gene (reference sequence). For the CDR3, the DNA is TGTGCCAGCAGCCAAGTCCCGGGACAGGTGAATGGCTACACCTTC. Amino acids: CASSQVPGQVNGYTF.

The rearrangement uses TRBV28 and TRBJ1-5; TRBD1 is a possible D gene (5 bases). Germline CDR1 and CDR2: MDHEN and SYDVKM. Trimming left V 1 base short and J 5 bases short, with 21 bases between. This CDR3 spans 18 amino acids. The CDR3 spells CASSLLHRGLVGDQPQHF. The CDR3 DNA follows: TGTGCCAGCAGTTTATTACACCGGGGGTTGGTAGGGGATCAGCCCCAGCATTTT.

The V and J genes are TRBV28 and TRBJ2-7, with 10 bases lining up with TRBD2. V dropped 2 bases and J dropped 0; count of bases not matched to a gene: 10. This CDR3 has 18 residues. Germline lookup yields CDR1 MDHEN and CDR2 SYDVKM. The CDR3 is CASSLGLAGVGRSYEQYF. The CDR3 nucleotides are TGTGCCAGCAGTTTAGGTCTAGCGGGAGTGGGTCGCTCCTACGAGCAGTACTTC.

The chain is built from TRBV5-4 and TRBJ2-1, with 10 bases aligning to TRBD2. CDR1 and CDR2 (germline): SGHNT, YYREEE (reference sequence). The ends lost 4 bases at V and 6 bases at J; junction bases unmatched: 7. There are 15 residues in the CDR3. Here the CDR3 DNA reads TGTGCCAGCAGCCGACCGGGACTAGCGATCAATGAGCAGTTCTTC. This sequence encodes CASSRPGLAINEQFF.

V usage is TRBV5-1 and J usage is TRBJ1-1; D is perhaps TRBD1 (6 bases). V dropped 4 bases and J dropped 5 bases, with 15 bases sitting between them. CDR1 is SGHRS, CDR2 YFSETQ, per germline. This CDR3 is built from 14 residues. The CDR3 sequence is CASSITGSGTEAFF. The CDR3 nucleotides read TGCGCCAGCAGCATCACAGGGTCAGGGACTGAAGCTTTCTTT.